These T cell receptor beta chains were read from a single sample in a study of blood T cell repertoires in COVID-19. This table comes from immunoSEQ multiplex PCR, and its TCRdb copy is limited to in-frame clones, with some not included. The repertoire holds just over 150,000 clones, with more than 75% as singletons. Input material: PBMCs or T cells enriched from blood (not recorded which). These receptors were taken from a woman in her fifties or sixties who had recovered from COVID-19. CDR3s include the opening cysteine and the closing phenylalanine or tryptophan. Fields, in order: D gene, V gene, J gene, clone size, CDR3 DNA, CDR3 protein. D genes are given only for firm matches. Not every row has a clone size; where given, it reads once, few, many or a size class.

NA	TRBV30	TRBJ1-1	NA	TGTGCCTGGAGGGTGGACAGGAACACTGAAGCTTTCTTT	CAWRVDRNTEAFF
TRBD1	TRBV7-2	TRBJ1-4	NA	TGTGCCAGCAGCCCTAACAGGGGAACTAATGAAAAACTGTTTTTT	CASSPNRGTNEKLFF
NA	TRBV30	TRBJ1-1	NA	TGTGCCTGGAGTGTAGCAGGGCCCCCTCTTGAAGCTTTCTTT	CAWSVAGPPLEAFF
NA	TRBV7-2	TRBJ1-3	NA	TGTGCCAGCAGCTCACCTCCAACAGGATCTGGAAACACCATATATTTT	CASSSPPTGSGNTIYF
NA	TRBV11-3	TRBJ2-6	once	TGTGCCAGCAGCGTTCCAGAAGCTGGGGCCAACGTCCTGACTTTC	CASSVPEAGANVLTF
TRBD2	TRBV4-2	TRBJ2-1	NA	TGTGCCAGCAGCCAAACCGGGGGACTAGAGGTTGAGCAGTTCTTC	CASSQTGGLEVEQFF
NA	TRBV28	TRBJ1-2	NA	TGTGCCAGCAGGCCAGCAGACCGGGGTTCCTATGGCTACACCTTC	CASRPADRGSYGYTF
TRBD1	TRBV3-1/TRBV3-2	TRBJ1-2	NA	TGTGCCAGCAGCCAGCCAGTACAGGGGGCTGGAGGCTACACCTTC	CASSQPVQGAGGYTF
TRBD2	TRBV5-1	TRBJ2-3	once	TGCGCCAGCAGCTTGTTTCTAGGGACTAGCGGGGGGATAAGCACAGATACGCAGTATTTT	CASSLFLGTSGGISTDTQYF
NA	TRBV7-9	TRBJ1-6	NA	TGTGCCAGCACCCCCCTGGGGGGGAACGCACCCCTCCACTTT	CASTPLGGNAPLHF
NA	TRBV7-2	TRBJ2-1	NA	TGTGCCAGCAGCTTGACAGGATACAATGAGCAGTTCTTC	CASSLTGYNEQFF
TRBD1	TRBV29-1	TRBJ1-1	NA	TGCAGCGTGAGGAGGGGGCGAGACACTGAAGCTTTCTTT	CSVRRGRDTEAFF
NA	TRBV7-9	TRBJ1-6	once	TGTGCCAGCAGCCTAACCCCCCTGGGAGGGACTAGTTCACCCCTCCACTTT	CASSLTPLGGTSSPLHF
NA	TRBV30	TRBJ1-2	NA	TGTGCCTGGAGGCCCCGAGTTCAATCTTCGTGGGGCTACACCTTC	CAWRPRVQSSWGYTF
NA	TRBV4-3	TRBJ2-1	NA	TGCGCCAGCAGCCAAGCGAGGTACAATGAGCAGTTCTTC	CASSQARYNEQFF
NA	TRBV11-3	TRBJ1-1	NA	TGTGCCAGCAGCTCGGGGGGGCAGTTTGAAGCTTTCTTT	CASSSGGQFEAFF